The following is a T cell receptor beta chain sequence with its context. Original data processing: Estimation of nucleated cell counts relied on the amplification of reference gene primers. The repertoire was sequenced with immunoSEQ multiplex PCR; TCRdb's copy has only in-frame clones and lacks some. D and trimming come from the DNA, and the V and J calls and clone size come from that table. Among 190,000 or so clones listed, around nine tenths were seen once. The sample belongs to a study of blood T cell repertoires in COVID-19. About the research overall: Acute-phase and convalescent COVID-19 samples originated in the United States, Italy and Spain. T cells, B-cell-depleted T cells, or PBMCs supplied cDNA or gDNA.

This sequence originates from a woman younger than 30 who had recovered from COVID-19. The sample was peripheral blood.

CDR3 nucleotide sequence: TGTGCCAGCAGCTCGAAACTAGCGAGGGTCACAGATACGCAGTATTTT. Translation: CASSSKLARVTDTQYF. V gene TRBV7-6 combines with J gene TRBJ2-3, with 7 bases lining up with TRBD2. The CDR3 totals 16 residues. Germline V gene data show CDR1 as SGHVS and CDR2 as FNYEAQ. V lost 4 bases to trimming and J lost 2 bases; unmatched junction nucleotides: 9.